The rows below give T cell receptor beta chains drawn from one sample of a study of cytomegalovirus exposure and HLA in healthy donors. Measured with immunoSEQ multiplex PCR; TCRdb has only the in-frame clones, and not every one. Of 89,000 or so clones listed, approximately 85% are singletons. Sequencing used PBMCs. The origin of the receptors is a woman between 18 and 30 years old in good health and CMV-seropositive. CDR3s leave out the opening cysteine and the closing phenylalanine or tryptophan. Only some rows state a clone size, as once, few, many or a class for expanded clones.

>TRBJ2-5|-|TRBV5-1
ASSLEVGDQETQY
>TRBJ2-7|-|TRBV28
ASRVSGRASYEQY
>TRBJ1-4|-|TRBV27
ASKRQGGEKLF
>TRBJ2-7|-|TRBV13
ASSGRDSTGEQY
>TRBJ2-5|few|TRBV6-4
ARPTGWETQY
>TRBJ2-1|-|TRBV19
ASSAAGGWYNEQF
>TRBJ2-5|-|TRBV6-5
ASSSLSGGTQY
>TRBJ1-1|-|TRBV7-9
ASSSKSEAF
>TRBJ1-2|-|TRBV29-1
SAGTNYGYT
>TRBJ2-7|-|TRBV7-9
ASSLLRGNYEQY
>TRBJ1-6|-|TRBV27
ASSHIFGGESPLH
>TRBJ1-1|-|TRBV5-4
ASSLNRGLNTEAF
>TRBJ2-2|-|TRBV5-1
ASNRDSNTGELF
>TRBJ2-5|-|TRBV11-3
ASSADRGLETRY
>TRBJ1-4|-|TRBV28
ASGGEKLF
>TRBJ2-7|-|TRBV25-1
ASSGSGEQY
>TRBJ2-3|-|TRBV19
ASRPGQGGTDTQY
>TRBJ1-5|-|TRBV6-1
ASSTQTGGDQPQH
>TRBJ2-7|-|TRBV2
ASSRLVGDEQY
>TRBJ1-1|-|TRBV5-4
ASSWDSLGSEAF
>TRBJ2-7|-|TRBV25-1
ASSGYGTSGEQY
>TRBJ1-5|-|TRBV6-6
ASSYPGQDNQPQH
>TRBJ2-5|few|TRBV4-2
ASSQDLGGSQETQY
>TRBJ2-5|few|TRBV6-5
ASRTGGETQY
>TRBJ2-2|-|TRBV4-2
ASSRGQPTGELF
>TRBJ2-1|once|TRBV9
ASSGTGAPYNEQF
>TRBJ2-7|-|TRBV6-1
ASSEVWARSYEQY
>TRBJ2-2|few|TRBV6-1
ASSPDRATGELF
>TRBJ2-3|-|TRBV6-5
ASSSGGISTDTQY
>TRBJ1-2|-|TRBV29-1
SVAVVPGQGELPANYGYT
>TRBJ1-4|-|TRBV6-1
ASSDSRQALNEKLF